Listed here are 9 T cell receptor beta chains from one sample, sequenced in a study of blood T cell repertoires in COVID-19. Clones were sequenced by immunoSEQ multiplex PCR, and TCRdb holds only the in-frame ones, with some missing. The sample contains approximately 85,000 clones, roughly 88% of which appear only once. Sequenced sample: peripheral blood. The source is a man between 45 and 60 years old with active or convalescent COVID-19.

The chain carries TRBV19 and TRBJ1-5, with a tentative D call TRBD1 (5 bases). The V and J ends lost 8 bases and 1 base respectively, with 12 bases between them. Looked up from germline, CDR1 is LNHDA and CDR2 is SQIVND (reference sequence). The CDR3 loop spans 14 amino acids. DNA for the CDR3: TGTGCCAGTGCGGGGACGACAAGCAATCAGCCCCAGCATTTT. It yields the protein CASAGTTSNQPQHF.

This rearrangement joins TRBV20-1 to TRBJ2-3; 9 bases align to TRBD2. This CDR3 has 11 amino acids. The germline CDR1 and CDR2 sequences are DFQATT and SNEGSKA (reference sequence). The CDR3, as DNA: TGCAGAGCGGGGGGCCCAGATACGCAGTATTTT. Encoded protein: CRAGGPDTQYF.

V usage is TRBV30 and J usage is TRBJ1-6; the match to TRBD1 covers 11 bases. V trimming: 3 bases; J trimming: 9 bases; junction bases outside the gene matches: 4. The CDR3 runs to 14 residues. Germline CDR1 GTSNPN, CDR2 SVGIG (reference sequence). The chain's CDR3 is CAWRSGTGGSPLHF. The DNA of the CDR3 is TGTGCCTGGAGGTCCGGGACAGGGGGTTCACCCCTCCACTTT.

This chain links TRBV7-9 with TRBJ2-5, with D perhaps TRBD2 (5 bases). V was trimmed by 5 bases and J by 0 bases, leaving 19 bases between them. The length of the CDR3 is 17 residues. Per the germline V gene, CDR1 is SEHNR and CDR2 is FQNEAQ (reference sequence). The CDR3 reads CASSPTGYSTYQETQYF. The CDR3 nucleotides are TGTGCCAGCAGCCCAACGGGATACAGCACGTACCAAGAGACCCAGTACTTC.

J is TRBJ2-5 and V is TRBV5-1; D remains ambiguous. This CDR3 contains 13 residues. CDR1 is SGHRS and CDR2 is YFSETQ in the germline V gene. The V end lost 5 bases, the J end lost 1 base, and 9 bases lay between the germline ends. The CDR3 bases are TGCGCCAGCAGATTTGGCAGCCAAGAGACCCAGTACTTC. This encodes CASRFGSQETQYF.

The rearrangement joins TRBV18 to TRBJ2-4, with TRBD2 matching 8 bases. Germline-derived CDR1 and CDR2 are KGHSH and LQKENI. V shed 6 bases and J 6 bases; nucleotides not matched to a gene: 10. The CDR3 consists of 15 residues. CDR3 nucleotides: TGTGCCAGCTCGTCACCCAACGCGGGAGGAAACATTCAGTACTTC. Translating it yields CASSSPNAGGNIQYF.

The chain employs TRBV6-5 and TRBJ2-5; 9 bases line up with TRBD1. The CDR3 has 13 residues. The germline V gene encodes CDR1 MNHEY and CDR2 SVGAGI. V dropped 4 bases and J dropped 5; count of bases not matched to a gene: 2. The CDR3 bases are TGTGCCAGCAGTTTGACAGGGGGGGAGACCCAGTACTTC. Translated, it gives CASSLTGGETQYF.

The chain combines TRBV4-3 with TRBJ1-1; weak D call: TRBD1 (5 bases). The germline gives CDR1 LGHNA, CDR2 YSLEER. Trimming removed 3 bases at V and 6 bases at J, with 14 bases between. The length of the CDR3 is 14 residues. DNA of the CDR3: TGCGCCAGCAGCCAGTTCCAGGGAGGGGCTGAAGCTTTCTTT. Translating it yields CASSQFQGGAEAFF.

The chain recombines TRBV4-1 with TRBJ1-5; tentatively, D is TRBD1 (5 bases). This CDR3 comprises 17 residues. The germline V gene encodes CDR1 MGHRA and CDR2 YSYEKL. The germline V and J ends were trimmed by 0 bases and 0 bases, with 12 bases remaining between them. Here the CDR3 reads CASSQEEQDYSNQPQHF. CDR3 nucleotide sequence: TGCGCCAGCAGCCAAGAGGAACAGGATTATAGCAATCAGCCCCAGCATTTT.